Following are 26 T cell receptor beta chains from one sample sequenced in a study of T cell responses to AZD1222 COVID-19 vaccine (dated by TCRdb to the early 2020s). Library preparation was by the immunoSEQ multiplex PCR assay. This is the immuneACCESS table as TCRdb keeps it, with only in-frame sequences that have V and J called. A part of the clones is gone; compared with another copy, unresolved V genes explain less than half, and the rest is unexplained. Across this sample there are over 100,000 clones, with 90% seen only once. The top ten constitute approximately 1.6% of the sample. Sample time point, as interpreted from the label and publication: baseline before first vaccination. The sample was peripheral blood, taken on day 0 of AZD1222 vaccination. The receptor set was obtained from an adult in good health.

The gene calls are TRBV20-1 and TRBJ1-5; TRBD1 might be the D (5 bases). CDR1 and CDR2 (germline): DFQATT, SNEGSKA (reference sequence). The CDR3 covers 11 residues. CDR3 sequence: CSLPGDRAQHF. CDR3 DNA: TGCAGCTTGCCCGGGGACCGGGCCCAGCATTTT.

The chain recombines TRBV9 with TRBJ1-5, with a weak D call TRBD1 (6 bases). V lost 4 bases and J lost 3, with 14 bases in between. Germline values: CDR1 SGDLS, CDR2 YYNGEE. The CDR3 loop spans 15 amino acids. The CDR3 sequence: CASSLTGTNNQPQHF. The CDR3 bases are TGTGCCAGCAGCCTGACAGGAACCAACAATCAGCCCCAGCATTTT.

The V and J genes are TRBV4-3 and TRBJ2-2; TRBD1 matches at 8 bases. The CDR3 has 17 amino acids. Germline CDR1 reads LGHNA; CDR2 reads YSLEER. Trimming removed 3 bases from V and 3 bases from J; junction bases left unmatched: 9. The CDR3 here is CASSQTTGGRYTGELFF. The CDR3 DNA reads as TGCGCCAGCAGCCAGACTACAGGGGGGCGTTACACCGGGGAGCTGTTTTTT.

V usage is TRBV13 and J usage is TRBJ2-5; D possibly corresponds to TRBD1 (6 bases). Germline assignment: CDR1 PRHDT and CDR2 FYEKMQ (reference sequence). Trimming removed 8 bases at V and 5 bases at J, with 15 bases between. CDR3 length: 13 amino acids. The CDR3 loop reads CASLPGGAETQYF. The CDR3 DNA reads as TGTGCCAGCCTCCCTGGGGGCGCCGAGACCCAGTACTTC.

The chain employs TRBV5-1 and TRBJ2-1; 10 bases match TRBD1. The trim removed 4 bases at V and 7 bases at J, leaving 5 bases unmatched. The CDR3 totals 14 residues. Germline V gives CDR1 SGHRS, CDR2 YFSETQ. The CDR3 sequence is CASSPGQGTNEQFF. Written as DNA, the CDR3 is TGCGCCAGCAGCCCGGGACAGGGGACGAATGAGCAGTTCTTC.

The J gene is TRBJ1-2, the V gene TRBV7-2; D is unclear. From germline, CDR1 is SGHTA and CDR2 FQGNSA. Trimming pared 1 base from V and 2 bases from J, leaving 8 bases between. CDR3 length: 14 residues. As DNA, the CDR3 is TGTGCCAGCAGCTTAGACTCAGCCAACTATGGCTACACCTTC. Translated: CASSLDSANYGYTF.

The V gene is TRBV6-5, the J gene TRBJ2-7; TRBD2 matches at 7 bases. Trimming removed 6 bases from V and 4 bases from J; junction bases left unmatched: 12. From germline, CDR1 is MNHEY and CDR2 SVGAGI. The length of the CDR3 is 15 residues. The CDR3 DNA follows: TGTGCCAGCAGCATACGTCCGGCTAGCGGATACGAGCAGTACTTC. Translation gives CASSIRPASGYEQYF.

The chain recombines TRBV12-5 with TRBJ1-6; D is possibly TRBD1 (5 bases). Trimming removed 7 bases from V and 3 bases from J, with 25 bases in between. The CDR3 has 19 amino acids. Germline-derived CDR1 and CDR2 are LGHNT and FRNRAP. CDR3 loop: CASALSPPTAEHYNSPLHF. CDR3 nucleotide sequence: TGTGCTAGTGCCTTGTCCCCTCCGACAGCGGAGCACTATAATTCACCCCTCCACTTT.

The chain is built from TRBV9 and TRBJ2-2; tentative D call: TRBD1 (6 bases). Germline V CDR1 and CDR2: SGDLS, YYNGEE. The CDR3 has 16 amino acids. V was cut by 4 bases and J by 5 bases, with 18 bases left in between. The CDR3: CASSLSPSGATGELFF. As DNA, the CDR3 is TGTGCCAGCAGCCTCAGCCCCTCAGGGGCAACCGGGGAGCTGTTTTTT.

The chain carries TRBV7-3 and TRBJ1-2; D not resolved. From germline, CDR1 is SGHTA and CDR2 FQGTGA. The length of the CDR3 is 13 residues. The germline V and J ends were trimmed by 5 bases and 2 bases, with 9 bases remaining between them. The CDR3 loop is CASSAQQNYGYTF. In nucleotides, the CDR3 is TGTGCCAGCAGCGCCCAACAGAACTATGGCTACACCTTC.

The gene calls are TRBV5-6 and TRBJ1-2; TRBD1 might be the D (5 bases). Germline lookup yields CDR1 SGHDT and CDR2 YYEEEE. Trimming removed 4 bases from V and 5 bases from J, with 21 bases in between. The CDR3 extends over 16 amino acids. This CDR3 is CASSPAGSREGYGYTF. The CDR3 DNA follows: TGTGCCAGCAGCCCCGCAGGGAGCAGGGAGGGGTATGGCTACACCTTC.

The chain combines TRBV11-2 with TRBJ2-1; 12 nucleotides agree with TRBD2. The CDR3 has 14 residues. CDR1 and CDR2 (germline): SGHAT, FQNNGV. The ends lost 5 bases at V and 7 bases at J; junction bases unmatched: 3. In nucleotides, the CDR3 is TGTGCCAGCAGCGTCCTAGCGGGAGGGAATGAGCAGTTCTTC. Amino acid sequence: CASSVLAGGNEQFF.

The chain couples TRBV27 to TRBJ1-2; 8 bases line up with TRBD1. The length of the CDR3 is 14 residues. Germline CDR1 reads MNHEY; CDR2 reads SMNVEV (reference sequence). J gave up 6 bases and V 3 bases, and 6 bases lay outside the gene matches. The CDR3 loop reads CASSFRTGSHGYTF. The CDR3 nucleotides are TGTGCCAGCAGTTTCAGGACAGGGTCCCATGGCTACACCTTC.

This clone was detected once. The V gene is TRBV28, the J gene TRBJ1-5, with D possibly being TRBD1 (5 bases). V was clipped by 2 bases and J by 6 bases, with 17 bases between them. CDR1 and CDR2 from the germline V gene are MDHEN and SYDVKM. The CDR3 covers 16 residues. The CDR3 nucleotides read TGTGCCAGCAGTTTAGAAGGTCAGGGATTCGGTCAGCCCCAGCATTTT. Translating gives CASSLEGQGFGQPQHF. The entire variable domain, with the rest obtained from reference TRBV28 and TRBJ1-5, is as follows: DVKVTQSSRYLVKRTGEKVFLECVQDMDHENMFWYRQDPGLGLRLIYFSYDVKMKEKGDIPEGYSVSREKKERFSLILESASTNQTSMYLCASSLEGQGFGQPQHFGDGTRLSIL.

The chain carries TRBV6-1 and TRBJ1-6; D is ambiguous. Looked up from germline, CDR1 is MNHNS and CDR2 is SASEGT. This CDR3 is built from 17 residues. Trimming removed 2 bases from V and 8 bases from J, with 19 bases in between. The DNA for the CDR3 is TGTGCCAGCAGTGAATGGCCCATTAGGACGTACGATTCACCCCTCCACTTT. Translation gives CASSEWPIRTYDSPLHF.

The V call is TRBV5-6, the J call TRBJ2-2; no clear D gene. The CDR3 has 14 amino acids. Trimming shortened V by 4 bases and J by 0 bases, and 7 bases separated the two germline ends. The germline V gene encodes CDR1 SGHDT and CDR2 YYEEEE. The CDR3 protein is CASSPPANTGELFF. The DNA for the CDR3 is TGTGCCAGCAGCCCGCCAGCGAACACCGGGGAGCTGTTTTTT.

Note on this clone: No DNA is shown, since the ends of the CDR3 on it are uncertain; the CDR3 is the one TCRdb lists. CDR3 residues: CASSKGVAGGSTDTQYF. The V and J genes are TRBV21-1 and TRBJ2-3; TRBD2, the D gene given by the table, was not confirmed from the DNA. TRBV21-1 constitutes a pseudogene. The CDR3 is made up of 17 amino acids, end residues included.

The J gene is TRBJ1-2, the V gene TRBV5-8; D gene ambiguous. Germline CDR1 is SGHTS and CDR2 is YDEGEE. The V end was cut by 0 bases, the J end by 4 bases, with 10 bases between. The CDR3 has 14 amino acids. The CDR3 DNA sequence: TGTGCCAGCAGCTTGGGGGCCATCTTCTATGGCTACACCTTC. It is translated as CASSLGAIFYGYTF.

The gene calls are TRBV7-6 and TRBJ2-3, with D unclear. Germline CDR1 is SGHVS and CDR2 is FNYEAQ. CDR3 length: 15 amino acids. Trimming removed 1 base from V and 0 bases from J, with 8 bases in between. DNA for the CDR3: TGTGCCAGCAGCTTAGGGGTCCTAAGCACAGATACGCAGTATTTT. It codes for CASSLGVLSTDTQYF.

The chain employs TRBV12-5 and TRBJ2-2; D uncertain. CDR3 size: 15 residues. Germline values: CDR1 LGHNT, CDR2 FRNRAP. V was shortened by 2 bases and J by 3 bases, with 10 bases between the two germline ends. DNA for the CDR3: TGTGCTAGTGGTTTGTCAGACGGTTACACCGGGGAGCTGTTTTTT. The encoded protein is CASGLSDGYTGELFF.

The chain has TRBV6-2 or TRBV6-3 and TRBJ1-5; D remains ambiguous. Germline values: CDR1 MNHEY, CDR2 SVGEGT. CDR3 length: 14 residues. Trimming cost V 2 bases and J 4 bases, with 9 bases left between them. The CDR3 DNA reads TGTGCCAGCAGTTACAGACGGTATAATCAGCCCCAGCATTTT. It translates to CASSYRRYNQPQHF.

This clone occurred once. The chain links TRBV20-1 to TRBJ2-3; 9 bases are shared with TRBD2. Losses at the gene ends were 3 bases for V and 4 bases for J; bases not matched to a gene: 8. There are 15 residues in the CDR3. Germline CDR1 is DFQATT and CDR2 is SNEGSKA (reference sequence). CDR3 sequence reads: CSASLVAGVADTQYF. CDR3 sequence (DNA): TGCAGTGCTAGTTTGGTAGCGGGAGTAGCAGATACGCAGTATTTT.

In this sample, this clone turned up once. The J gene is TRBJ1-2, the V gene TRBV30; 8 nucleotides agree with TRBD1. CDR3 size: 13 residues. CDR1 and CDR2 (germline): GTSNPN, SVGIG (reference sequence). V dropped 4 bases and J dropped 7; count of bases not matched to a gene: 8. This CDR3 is CAWTGGAPSGYTF. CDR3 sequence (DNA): TGTGCCTGGACAGGGGGCGCCCCCAGTGGCTACACCTTC.

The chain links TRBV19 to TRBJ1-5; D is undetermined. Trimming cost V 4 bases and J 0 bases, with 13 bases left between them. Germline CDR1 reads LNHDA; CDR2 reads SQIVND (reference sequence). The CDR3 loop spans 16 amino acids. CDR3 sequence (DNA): TGTGCCAGTAGTAAGTGGGCAGATAATAGCAATCAGCCCCAGCATTTT. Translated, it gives CASSKWADNSNQPQHF.

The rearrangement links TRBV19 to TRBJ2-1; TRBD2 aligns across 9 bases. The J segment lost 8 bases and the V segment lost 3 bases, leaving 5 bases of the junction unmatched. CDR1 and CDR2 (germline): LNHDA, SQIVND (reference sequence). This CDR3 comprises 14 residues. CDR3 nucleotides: TGTGCCAGTAGTATTCTAGCGGGGTTGTATGAGCAGTTCTTC. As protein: CASSILAGLYEQFF.

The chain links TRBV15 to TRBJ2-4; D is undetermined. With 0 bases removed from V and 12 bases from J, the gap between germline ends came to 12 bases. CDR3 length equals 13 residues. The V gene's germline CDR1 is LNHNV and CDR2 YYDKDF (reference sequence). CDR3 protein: CATSRDRGFNQYF. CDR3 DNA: TGTGCCACCAGCAGAGATCGAGGATTCAATCAGTACTTC.